The present entry profiles one TCR beta chain with its context. No antigen is known for it. The CDR3 extends over 17 amino acids. The trim removed 5 bases at V and 3 bases at J, leaving 11 bases unmatched. The V gene's germline CDR1 is SEHNR and CDR2 FQNEAQ (reference sequence). The sample is drawn from a study of T cell responses to AZD1222 COVID-19 vaccine. General study findings and limits: Only a handful of AZD1222 recipients were seropositive at baseline. A reported finding is that nearly half of spike-specific TCRs target unmutated variant regions. Clonal diversity was possibly underestimated; the donors were predominantly white British and more often female.

Researchers grouped second doses given at about 4 or about 12 weeks into one pool. Using immunoSEQ multiplex PCR, the repertoire was profiled, and TCRdb retains in-frame clones only, with some absent. The repertoire has around 150,000 clones, approximately 92% of them found once; the top ten carry 6% to 7%. This TCR came from an adult who received the AZD1222 COVID-19 vaccine. The V and J genes are TRBV7-9 and TRBJ2-3; 10 bases are shared with TRBD1. The material sequenced was peripheral blood, taken 28 days after the second AZD1222 dose. DNA for the CDR3: TGTGCCAGCAGCCAACGACAGGGGGCGAGGATTACAGATACGCAGTATTTT. This codes for CASSQRQGARITDTQYF.